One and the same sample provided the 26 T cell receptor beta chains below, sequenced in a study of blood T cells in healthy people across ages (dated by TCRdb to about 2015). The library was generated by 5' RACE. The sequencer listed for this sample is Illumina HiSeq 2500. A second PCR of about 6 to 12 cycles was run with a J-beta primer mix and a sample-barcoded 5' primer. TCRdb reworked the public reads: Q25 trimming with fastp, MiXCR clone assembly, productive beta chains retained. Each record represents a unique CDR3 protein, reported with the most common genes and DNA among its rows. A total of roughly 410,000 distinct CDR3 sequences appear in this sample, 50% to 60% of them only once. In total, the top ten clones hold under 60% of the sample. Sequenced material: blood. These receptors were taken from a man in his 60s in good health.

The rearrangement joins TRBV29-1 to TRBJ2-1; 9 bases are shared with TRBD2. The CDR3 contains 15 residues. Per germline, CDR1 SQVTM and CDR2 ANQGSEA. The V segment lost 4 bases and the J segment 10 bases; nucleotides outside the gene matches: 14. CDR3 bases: TGCAGCGTTGGACACGTAAATAGCGGGAGCTCGGAGCAGTTCTTC. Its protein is CSVGHVNSGSSEQFF.

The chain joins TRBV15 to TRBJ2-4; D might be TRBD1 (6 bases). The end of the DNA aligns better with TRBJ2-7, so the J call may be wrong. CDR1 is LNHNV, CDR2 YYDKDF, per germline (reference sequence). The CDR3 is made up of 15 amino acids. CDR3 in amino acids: CATSRDVQGGYEQYF. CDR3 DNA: TGTGCCACCAGCAGAGATGTACAGGGCGGCTACGAGCAGTACTTC.

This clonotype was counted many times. The DNA of the CDR3 is TGTGCCATCAGTGAGTCTCCAGCGGGGACAGATACGCAGTATTTT. Protein: CAISESPAGTDTQYF. The chain combines TRBV10-3 with TRBJ2-3; 7 bases are a match to TRBD2. The CDR3 extends over 15 amino acids. Germline trimming cut 0 bases from V and 3 bases from J; bases unmatched to any gene: 3. Germline assignment: CDR1 ENHRY and CDR2 SYGVKD.

CDR3 nucleotide sequence: TGTGCCAGCAGTTTAAACAGAAAGTCCTACAATGAGCAGTTCTTC. It is translated as CASSLNRKSYNEQFF. The genes are TRBV27 and TRBJ2-1, with D unresolved. With 2 bases removed from V and 1 base from J, the gap between germline ends came to 9 bases. The CDR3 is made up of 15 amino acids. Germline V CDR1 and CDR2: MNHEY, SMNVEV (reference sequence).

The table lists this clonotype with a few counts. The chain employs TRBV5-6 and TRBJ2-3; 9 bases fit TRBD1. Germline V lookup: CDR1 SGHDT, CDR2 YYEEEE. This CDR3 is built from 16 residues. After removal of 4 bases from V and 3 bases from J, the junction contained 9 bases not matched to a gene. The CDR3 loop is CASSLLTGGRTDTQYF. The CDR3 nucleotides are TGTGCCAGCAGCCTCCTGACAGGGGGGAGGACAGATACGCAGTATTTT. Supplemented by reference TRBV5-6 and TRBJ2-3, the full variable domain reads DAGVTQSPTHLIKTRGQQVTLRCSPKSGHDTVSWYQQALGQGPQFIFQYYEEEERQRGNFPDRFSGHQFPNYSSELNVNALLLGDSALYLCASSLLTGGRTDTQYFGPGTRLTVL.

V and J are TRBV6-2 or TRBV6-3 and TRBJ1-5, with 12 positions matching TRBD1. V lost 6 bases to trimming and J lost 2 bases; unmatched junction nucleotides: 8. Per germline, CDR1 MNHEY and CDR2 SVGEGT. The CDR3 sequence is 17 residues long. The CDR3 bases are TGTGCCAGCAGCACCGGGACAGGGGGCATGGGCAATCAGCCCCAGCATTTT. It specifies CASSTGTGGMGNQPQHF.

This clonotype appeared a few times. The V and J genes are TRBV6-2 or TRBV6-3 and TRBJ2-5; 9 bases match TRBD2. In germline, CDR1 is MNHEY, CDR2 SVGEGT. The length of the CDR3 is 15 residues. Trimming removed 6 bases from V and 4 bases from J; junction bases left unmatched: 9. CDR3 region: CASSRDSGSGETQYF. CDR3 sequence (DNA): TGTGCCAGCAGCAGGGATAGCGGGAGCGGAGAGACCCAGTACTTC.

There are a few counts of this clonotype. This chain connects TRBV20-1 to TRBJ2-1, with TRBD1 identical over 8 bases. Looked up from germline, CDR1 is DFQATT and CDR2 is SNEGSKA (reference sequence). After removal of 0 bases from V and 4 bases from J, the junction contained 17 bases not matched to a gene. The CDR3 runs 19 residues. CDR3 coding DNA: TGCAGTGCTAGAGATGCCCGGGAAGTCAGGGGGCGAGGGTACAATGAGCAGTTCTTC. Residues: CSARDAREVRGRGYNEQFF.

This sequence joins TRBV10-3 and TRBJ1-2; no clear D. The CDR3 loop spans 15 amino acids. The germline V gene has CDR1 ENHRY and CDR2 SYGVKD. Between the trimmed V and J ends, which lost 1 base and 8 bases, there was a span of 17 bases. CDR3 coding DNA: TGTGCCATCAGTGAGTGGTCGGCCCCCTTGTGGGGCTACACCTTC. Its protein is CAISEWSAPLWGYTF.

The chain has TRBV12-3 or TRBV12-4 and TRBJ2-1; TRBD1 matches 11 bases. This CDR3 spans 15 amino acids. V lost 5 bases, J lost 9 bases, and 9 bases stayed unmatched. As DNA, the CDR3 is TGTGCCAGCAGTCGCGGGACAGGGGGGCCTCTTGAGCAGTTCTTC. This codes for CASSRGTGGPLEQFF.

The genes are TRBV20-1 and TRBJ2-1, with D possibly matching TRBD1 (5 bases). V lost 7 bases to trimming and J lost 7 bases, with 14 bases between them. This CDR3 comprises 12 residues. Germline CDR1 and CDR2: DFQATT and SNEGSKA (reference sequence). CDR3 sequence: CSVVKGRNEQFF. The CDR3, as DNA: TGCAGTGTGGTCAAGGGGCGGAATGAGCAGTTCTTC.

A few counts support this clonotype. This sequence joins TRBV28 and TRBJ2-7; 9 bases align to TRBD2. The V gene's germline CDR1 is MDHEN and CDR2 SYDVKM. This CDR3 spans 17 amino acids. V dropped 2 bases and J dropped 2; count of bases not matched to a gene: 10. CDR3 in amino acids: CASSLGPGRGRAYEQYF. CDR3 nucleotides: TGTGCCAGCAGTTTAGGCCCTGGGCGCGGGAGGGCCTACGAGCAGTACTTC.

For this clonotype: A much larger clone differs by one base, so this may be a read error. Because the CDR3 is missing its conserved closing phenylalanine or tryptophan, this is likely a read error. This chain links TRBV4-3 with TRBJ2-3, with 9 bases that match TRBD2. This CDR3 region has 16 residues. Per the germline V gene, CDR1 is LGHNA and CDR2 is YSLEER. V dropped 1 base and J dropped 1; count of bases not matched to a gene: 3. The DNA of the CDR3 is TGCGCCAGCAGCCAAGTAGCGGGAGCCGGCACAGATACGCAGTATATT. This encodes CASSQVAGAGTDTQYI.

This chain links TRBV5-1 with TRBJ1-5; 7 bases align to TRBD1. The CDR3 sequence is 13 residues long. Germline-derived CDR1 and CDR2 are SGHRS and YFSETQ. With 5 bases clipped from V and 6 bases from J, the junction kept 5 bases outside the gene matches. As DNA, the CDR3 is TGCGCCAGCAGAGACAGGGATCCTCAGCCCCAGCATTTT. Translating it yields CASRDRDPQPQHF.

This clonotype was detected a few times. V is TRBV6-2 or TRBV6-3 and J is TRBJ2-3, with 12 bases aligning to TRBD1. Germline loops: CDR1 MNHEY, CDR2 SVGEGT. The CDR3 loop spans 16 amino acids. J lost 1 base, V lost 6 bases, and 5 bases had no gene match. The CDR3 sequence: CASSAGTGGRTDTQYF. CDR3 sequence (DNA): TGTGCCAGCAGCGCTGGGACAGGGGGCCGCACAGATACGCAGTATTTT.

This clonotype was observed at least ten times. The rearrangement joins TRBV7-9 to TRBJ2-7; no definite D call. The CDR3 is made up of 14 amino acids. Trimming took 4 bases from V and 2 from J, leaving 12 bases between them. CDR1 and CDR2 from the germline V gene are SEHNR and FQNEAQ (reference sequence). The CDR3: CASSSGSHTYEQYF. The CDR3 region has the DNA TGTGCCAGCAGCTCAGGCTCTCATACCTACGAGCAGTACTTC. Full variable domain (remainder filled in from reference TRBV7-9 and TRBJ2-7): DTGVSQNPRHKITKRGQNVTFRCDPISEHNRLYWYRQTLGQGPEFLTYFQNEAQLEKSRLLSDRFSAERPKGSFSTLEIQRTEQGDSAMYLCASSSGSHTYEQYFGPGTRLTVT.

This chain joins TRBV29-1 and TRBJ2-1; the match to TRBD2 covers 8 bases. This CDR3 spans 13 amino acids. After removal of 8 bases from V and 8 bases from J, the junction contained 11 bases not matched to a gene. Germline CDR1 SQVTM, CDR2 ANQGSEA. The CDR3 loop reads CSQEAGVGDEQFF. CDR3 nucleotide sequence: TGCAGCCAAGAAGCGGGAGTGGGGGATGAGCAGTTCTTC.

CDR3 nucleotide sequence: TGTGCCAGCTTTAGGGGCGGGAACACTGAAGCTTTCTTT. Its protein is CASFRGGNTEAFF. The rearrangement uses TRBV6-5 and TRBJ1-1; TRBD1 might be the D (5 bases). V was cut by 8 bases and J by 1 base, with 11 bases left in between. The CDR3 has 13 residues. In germline, CDR1 is MNHEY, CDR2 SVGAGI.

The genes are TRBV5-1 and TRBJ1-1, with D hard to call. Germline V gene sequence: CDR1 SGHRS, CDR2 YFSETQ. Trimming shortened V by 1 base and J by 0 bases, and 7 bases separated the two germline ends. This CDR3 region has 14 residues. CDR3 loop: CASSLQAMNTEAFF. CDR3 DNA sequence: TGCGCCAGCAGCTTGCAGGCTATGAACACTGAAGCTTTCTTT. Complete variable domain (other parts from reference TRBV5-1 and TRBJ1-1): KAGVTQTPRYLIKTRGQQVTLSCSPISGHRSVSWYQQTPGQGLQFLFEYFSETQRNKGNFPGRFSGRQFSNSRSEMNVSTLELGDSALYLCASSLQAMNTEAFFGQGTRLTVV.

The CDR3 DNA is TGCAGCGTAGAACAGGGACCCAATGAGCAGTTCTTC. Protein sequence: CSVEQGPNEQFF. The chain uses TRBV29-1 and TRBJ2-1, with a possible D match to TRBD1 (6 bases). This CDR3 region has 12 residues. Germline V gene data show CDR1 as SQVTM and CDR2 as ANQGSEA. The germline V and J ends were trimmed by 6 bases and 6 bases, with 12 bases remaining between them.

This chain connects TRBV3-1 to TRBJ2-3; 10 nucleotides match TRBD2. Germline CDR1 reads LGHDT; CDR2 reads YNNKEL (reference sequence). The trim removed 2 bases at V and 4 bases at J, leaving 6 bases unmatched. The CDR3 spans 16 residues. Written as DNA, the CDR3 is TGTGCCAGCAGCCAATCTAGCGGGGGTCGGGCAGATACGCAGTATTTT. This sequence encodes CASSQSSGGRADTQYF.

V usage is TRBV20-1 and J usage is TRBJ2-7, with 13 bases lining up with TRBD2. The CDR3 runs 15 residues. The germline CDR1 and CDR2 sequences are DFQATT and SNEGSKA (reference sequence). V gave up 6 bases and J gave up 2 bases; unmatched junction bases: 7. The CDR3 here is CSAWTSGRVTYEQYF. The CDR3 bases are TGCAGTGCCTGGACTAGCGGGAGAGTCACCTACGAGCAGTACTTC.

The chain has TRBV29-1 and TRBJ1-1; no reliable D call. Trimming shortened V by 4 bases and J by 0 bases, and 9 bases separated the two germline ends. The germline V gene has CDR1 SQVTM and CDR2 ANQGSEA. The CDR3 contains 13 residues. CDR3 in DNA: TGCAGCGTTGCCAACAGACTGAACACTGAAGCTTTCTTT. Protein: CSVANRLNTEAFF.

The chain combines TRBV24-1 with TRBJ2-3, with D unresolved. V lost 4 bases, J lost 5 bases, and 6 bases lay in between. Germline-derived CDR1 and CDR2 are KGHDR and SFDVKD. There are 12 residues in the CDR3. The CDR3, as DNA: TGTGCCACCAGTGAAGGTTTAGATACGCAGTATTTT. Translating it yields CATSEGLDTQYF.

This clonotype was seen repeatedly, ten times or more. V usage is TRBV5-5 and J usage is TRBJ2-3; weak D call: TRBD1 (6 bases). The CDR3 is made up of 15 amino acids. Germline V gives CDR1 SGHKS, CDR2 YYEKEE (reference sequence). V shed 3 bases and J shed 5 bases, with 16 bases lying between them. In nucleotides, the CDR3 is TGTGCCAGCAGCTACCCCGGGCAGGGGATAGATACGCAGTATTTT. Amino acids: CASSYPGQGIDTQYF.

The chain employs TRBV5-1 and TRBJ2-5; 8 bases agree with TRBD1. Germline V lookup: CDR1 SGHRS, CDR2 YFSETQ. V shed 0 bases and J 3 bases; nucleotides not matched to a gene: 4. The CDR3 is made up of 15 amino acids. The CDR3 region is CASSLEQGVKETQYF. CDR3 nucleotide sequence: TGCGCCAGCAGCTTGGAACAGGGGGTGAAAGAGACCCAGTACTTC.